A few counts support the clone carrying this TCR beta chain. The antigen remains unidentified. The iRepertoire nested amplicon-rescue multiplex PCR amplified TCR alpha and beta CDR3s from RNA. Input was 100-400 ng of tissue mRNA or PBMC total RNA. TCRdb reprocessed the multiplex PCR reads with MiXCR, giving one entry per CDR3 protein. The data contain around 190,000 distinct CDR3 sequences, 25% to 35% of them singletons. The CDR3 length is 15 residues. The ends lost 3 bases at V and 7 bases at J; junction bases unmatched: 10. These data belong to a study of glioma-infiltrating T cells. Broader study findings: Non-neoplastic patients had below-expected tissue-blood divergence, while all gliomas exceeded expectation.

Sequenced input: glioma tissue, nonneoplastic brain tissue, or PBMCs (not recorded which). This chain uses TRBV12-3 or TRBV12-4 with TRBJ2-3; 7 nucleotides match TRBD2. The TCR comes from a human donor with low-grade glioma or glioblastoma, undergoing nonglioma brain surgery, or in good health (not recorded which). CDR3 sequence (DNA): TGTGCCAGCAGTTTCTCTGGCGGGAGTCGGAATACGCAGTATTTT. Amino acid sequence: CASSFSGGSRNTQYF.